The TCR beta chain described here comes from a study of T cells in localized non-small cell lung cancer. Overall study findings and caveats: A higher density of T cells in blood coincided with extended overall survival.

For this clone: Its target is unknown.

Assay: immunoSEQ multiplex PCR; the TCRdb copy retains only in-frame clones and omits some. The profile shows some 64,000 clones, roughly 81% of them singletons. The CDR3 runs to 13 residues. Trimming removed 5 bases at V and 0 bases at J, with 6 bases between. The germline V gene has CDR1 MNHEY and CDR2 SVGAGI. V and J are TRBV6-5 and TRBJ2-3; D remains unclear. This TCR came from a man aged 40 to 70 with stage II lung adenocarcinoma. The sample consisted of PBMCs, taken before any cancer treatment. The CDR3 reads CASSLMSTDTQYF. CDR3 DNA: TGTGCCAGCAGTCTGATGAGCACAGATACGCAGTATTTT.